This T cell receptor beta chain was identified in a study of cytotoxic CD8 clonotypes in ibrutinib-treated CLL. Study-wide context: The patient breakdown showed 10 to 12 relapsed/refractory and about 16 treatment-naive cases, with approximately 18 IGHV unmutated.

Clones were sequenced by immunoSEQ multiplex PCR, and TCRdb holds only the in-frame ones, with some missing. Seen here are around 310,000 clones, around four fifths observed once, and the top ten hold 5.5% to 8%. Trimming cost V 7 bases and J 2 bases; bases outside gene matches: 8. CDR1 is MNHNS and CDR2 is SASEGT in the germline V gene. This CDR3 has 15 residues. The source is a human donor with chronic lymphocytic leukemia. The source was PBMCs, collected before ibrutinib treatment. The chain combines TRBV6-1 with TRBJ1-5; 7 positions match TRBD1. The CDR3 sequence: CASNRQGGGNQPQHF. The CDR3 DNA sequence: TGTGCCAGCAACCGACAGGGCGGTGGCAATCAGCCCCAGCATTTT.